Listed below are T cell receptor beta chains from one sample, sequenced in a study of blood T cells in healthy people across ages. TCRdb reanalysed the 5' RACE reads using MiXCR and keeps one entry per CDR3 protein. The table shows about 780,000 distinct CDR3 sequences, with about 46% occurring only once. Specimen: blood. These receptors all stem from a man older than 75 in good health. The CDR3 runs from the conserved cysteine through the conserved F or W. The order of the fields is CDR3 protein, CDR3 DNA, clone size, V gene, D gene, J gene. D genes are given only for firm matches. Some rows mark clone size as missing; the rest say once, few, many or name a class of expanded clone.

cdr3_aa: CASFGGNPYEQYF
cdr3_nt: TGTGCCAGCTTTGGAGGGAATCCGTACGAGCAGTACTTC
clone_size: -
v_call: TRBV6-2/TRBV6-3
d_call: -
j_call: TRBJ2-7

cdr3_aa: CASSNGFGEKLFF
cdr3_nt: TGTGCCAGCAGTAATGGATTTGGCGAAAAACTGTTTTTT
clone_size: few
v_call: TRBV2
d_call: -
j_call: TRBJ1-4

cdr3_aa: CASSLSGSNRGKAETQYF
cdr3_nt: TGTGCCAGCAGCTTAAGCGGGTCGAACAGGGGGAAAGCGGAGACCCAGTACTTC
clone_size: few
v_call: TRBV7-3
d_call: TRBD1
j_call: TRBJ2-5

cdr3_aa: CSALQNEQYF
cdr3_nt: TGCAGTGCCCTTCAAAACGAGCAGTACTTC
clone_size: -
v_call: TRBV20-1
d_call: -
j_call: TRBJ2-7

cdr3_aa: CASTRTGFNQPQHF
cdr3_nt: TGTGCCAGTACGAGGACAGGGTTCAATCAGCCCCAGCATTTT
clone_size: -
v_call: TRBV12-3/TRBV12-4
d_call: TRBD1
j_call: TRBJ1-5

cdr3_aa: CASSVYRDQPQHF
cdr3_nt: TGTGCCAGCAGTGTCTACAGGGATCAGCCCCAGCATTTT
clone_size: -
v_call: TRBV6-1
d_call: -
j_call: TRBJ1-5

cdr3_aa: CASSLDFSPGHSYEQYF
cdr3_nt: TGTGCCAGCAGCTTAGATTTCTCCCCTGGCCACTCCTACGAGCAGTACTTC
clone_size: few
v_call: TRBV11-3
d_call: -
j_call: TRBJ2-7

cdr3_aa: CSARLAGGSYNEQFF
cdr3_nt: TGCAGTGCTAGACTAGCGGGAGGGTCCTACAATGAGCAGTTCTTC
clone_size: -
v_call: TRBV20-1
d_call: TRBD2
j_call: TRBJ2-1

cdr3_aa: CASSLFGRAETQYF
cdr3_nt: TGTGCCAGCAGTTTATTCGGCAGGGCGGAGACCCAGTACTTC
clone_size: -
v_call: TRBV27
d_call: -
j_call: TRBJ2-5

cdr3_aa: CAFDRGIYEQYF
cdr3_nt: TGTGCCTTTGACAGGGGGATCTACGAGCAGTACTTC
clone_size: -
v_call: TRBV30
d_call: TRBD1
j_call: TRBJ2-7

cdr3_aa: CASSWGQGSEQYF
cdr3_nt: TGTGCCAGCAGCTGGGGACAGGGCTCCGAGCAGTACTTC
clone_size: many
v_call: TRBV5-6
d_call: TRBD1
j_call: TRBJ2-7

cdr3_aa: CASSLVTGRTYEQYF
cdr3_nt: TGTGCCAGCAGCTTAGTGACAGGGAGGACCTACGAGCAGTACTTC
clone_size: -
v_call: TRBV5-5
d_call: -
j_call: TRBJ2-7

cdr3_aa: CASSPPTTGSTDTQYF
cdr3_nt: TGTGCCAGCTCACCACCGACTACGGGGAGTACAGATACGCAGTATTTT
clone_size: many
v_call: TRBV18
d_call: -
j_call: TRBJ2-3

cdr3_aa: CASSILDRQETQYF
cdr3_nt: TGCGCCAGCAGTATACTGGACCGACAAGAGACCCAGTACTTC
clone_size: -
v_call: TRBV5-1
d_call: -
j_call: TRBJ2-5

cdr3_aa: CASGLGQGARDEQFF
cdr3_nt: TGTGCCAGCGGCTTAGGCCAGGGGGCTAGGGATGAGCAGTTCTTC
clone_size: -
v_call: TRBV7-2
d_call: TRBD1
j_call: TRBJ2-1

cdr3_aa: CASSVNNEQFF
cdr3_nt: TGTGCCAGCAGCGTTAACAATGAGCAGTTCTTC
clone_size: -
v_call: TRBV9
d_call: -
j_call: TRBJ2-1

cdr3_aa: CAWSALGSETQYF
cdr3_nt: TGTGCCTGGAGTGCTTTGGGTAGCGAGACCCAGTACTTC
clone_size: -
v_call: TRBV30
d_call: -
j_call: TRBJ2-5

cdr3_aa: CATSPEWGPEGRGNQPQHF
cdr3_nt: TGTGCCACCTCCCCTGAGTGGGGGCCGGAGGGGAGAGGCAATCAGCCCCAGCATTTT
clone_size: -
v_call: TRBV10-3
d_call: -
j_call: TRBJ1-5

cdr3_aa: CASSLGGTGGYNEQFF
cdr3_nt: TGTGCCAGCAGCTTAGGGGGGACAGGGGGATACAATGAGCAGTTCTTC
clone_size: few
v_call: TRBV7-2
d_call: TRBD1
j_call: TRBJ2-1

cdr3_aa: CASRGELNQPQHF
cdr3_nt: TGTGCCAGCAGGGGGGAGTTGAATCAGCCCCAGCATTTT
clone_size: -
v_call: TRBV2
d_call: -
j_call: TRBJ1-5

cdr3_aa: CSATRDRGASITNYGYTF
cdr3_nt: TGCAGTGCTACCCGGGACAGGGGGGCTTCTATCACTAACTATGGCTACACCTTC
clone_size: few
v_call: TRBV20-1
d_call: TRBD1
j_call: TRBJ1-2